This TCR beta chain was captured in a study of spatial heterogeneity in lung cancer. Study-level information: Across the raw uncorrected reads, a unique TCR and UMI combination was observed, on average, more than ten times.

This sample's time point: sample taken at primary tumor resection. Frozen PBMC, nontumor lung or tumor provided whole RNA, which was sequenced unsorted. The donors were 70 or so patients with non-small cell lung cancer that was early-stage and untreated. Deletions cut 1 base from V and 2 bases from J, with 8 bases between. The CDR3 contains 15 residues. Germline assignment: CDR1 ENHRY and CDR2 SYGVKD. This clonotype was observed many times. All TCR cDNA molecules were individually tagged with a unique molecular identifier. TCRdb called the 5' RACE reads again in MiXCR, with one record for every CDR3 protein. This sample has roughly 20,000 distinct CDR3 sequences, with 4.5% to 5% found just once.

The sample in question was PBMCs, obtained at surgery. V is TRBV10-3 and J is TRBJ2-2; TRBD2 might be the D (6 bases). The sequence was obtained from a male donor with early-stage non-small cell lung cancer. CDR3: CAISEWGLNTGELFF. CDR3 in DNA: TGTGCCATCAGTGAGTGGGGACTCAACACCGGGGAGCTGTTTTTT.